This TCR beta chain was captured in a study of T cells in Graves' hyperthyroidism and ophthalmopathy. Whole-study findings and limits: Ophthalmopathy was distinguished from stable hyperthyroidism by 13 V-J signatures.

RNA transcripts yielded amplified TCR beta CDR3 regions. TCR CDR3 regions were first amplified by RT-PCR with HTBI primers. MiXCR, applied by TCRdb to the multiplex PCR reads, yields one record per CDR3 protein. Of about 98,000 distinct CDR3 sequences in the sample, about 37% were seen once. CDR3 length: 13 residues. Per the germline V gene, CDR1 is SGHTA and CDR2 is FQGTGA. This clonotype was seen more than once but under ten times. What it binds is unknown. Just one base apart from a much larger clone, this may be a read error. The J gene is TRBJ1-2, the V gene TRBV7-3, with a possible D match to TRBD1 (5 bases). The sample comprised peripheral blood or thyroid tissue (not recorded which). This TCR was recovered from a young woman with Graves' hyperthyroidism. CDR3 sequence reads: CASSFFGGGGYAF. The CDR3 DNA is TGTGCCAGCAGCTTTTTCGGGGGTGGTGGCTACGCCTTC.